This note documents a single TCR beta chain sequence. The method was immunoSEQ multiplex PCR; TCRdb's version includes in-frame clones alone and lacks a portion of them. This table has some 78,000 clones, around 89% appearing once. This entry belongs to a study of OX40 agonist ivuxolimab in advanced cancers. For the study at large: Cohort: 75% to 90% men, mean age about 60, aged roughly 20 to 79.

The origin of this receptor is an adult with an advanced solid tumor such as melanoma, head and neck, liver or kidney cancer. The sequencing here drew on CD4+ or CD8+ T cells sorted from blood, taken in a trial of the OX40 agonist ivuxolimab.

The CDR3 DNA reads TGTGCCAGCTCACCAATCGACGGGAACTATGGCTACACCTTC. It codes for CASSPIDGNYGYTF. The chain joins TRBV18 to TRBJ1-2; no clear D gene. This CDR3 comprises 14 residues. Germline CDR1 KGHSH, CDR2 LQKENI. V lost 2 bases and J 2 bases, leaving 9 bases between the germline ends.